This record covers a single T cell receptor (beta chain). Its antigen is not yet known. The record has no base qualities; no much larger clone is one base away. The CDR3 regions of human TCRbeta chains were analyzed by immunosequencing. Turning to the authors' computational methods: TCRs in the repertoires were matched against a reference library of SARS-CoV-2-specific TCRs that had been generated with the MIRA antigen-specificity platform. Breadth was defined as the fraction of unique TCRs that were SARS-CoV-2-associated, and depth was defined as the fraction of total T cells that were SARS-CoV-2-associated. Using the MIRA data, each spike-specific TCR was mapped to the spike region that the TCR reacts to and placed in a CD4 or CD8 class. Log10-transformed breadth and depth values were compared by one-way ANOVA with Sidak's multiple comparisons tests. TCRdb provides this immuneACCESS table in a form limited to in-frame rearrangements. Some clones are lacking; in checked studies, under half of them reflect an unresolved V gene, and why the rest are absent is not known. Clone size and V and J calls were adopted from that table, with D and trimming inferred from the DNA. This sample is represented by about 110,000 clones; 91% of them were singletons. The ten top clones hold roughly 7% of the sample.

The time point label, read with the paper, signifies: baseline before first vaccination. Vaccinee samples were obtained from the UK trials COV001 and COV002, which included a single-blind randomized controlled phase 2/3 trial of AZD1222 (ChAdOx1 nCoV-19) in healthy adults. Trial participant PBMC samples were collected at day 0 and day 28 after the second dose for TCRbeta chain sequencing. This entry belongs to a study of T cell responses to AZD1222 COVID-19 vaccine (dated by TCRdb to the early 2020s). Study-level background: Because spike-specific TCR depth and breadth did not differ between the two schedules, AZD1222 recipients who got a second dose at roughly 4 weeks were pooled with those who got a second dose at roughly 12 weeks. TCR sequencing covered 233 trial participants: approximately 200 given two doses of AZD1222 and approximately 26 given two doses of MenACWY control vaccine. Trial participants were enrolled by age into subgroups of 18-55, 56-69 and 70-plus years, and roughly 150, 30 and 60 TCR-sequenced participants, respectively, were included in these subgroups. The paper's findings and limits, for the study overall: Only five or six AZD1222 recipients were SARS-CoV-2 seropositive at baseline, limiting conclusions about previously exposed vaccinees. In the small 56-69-year group, the increase in depth fell short of significance, most likely because of low power. Because no day 14 peak-response samples were available, repertoires were characterized only after the peak T cell response. Reportedly, almost half of the unique spike-specific TCRs recognized epitopes lying outside the regions that are mutated in the B.1.351 and B.1.1.7 variants. CD4 TCRs associated with the vaccine covered the entire spike protein, and the dominant responses were in regions 160-218 and 743-854. Spike-specific TCR breadth and depth rose significantly after two AZD1222 doses compared with day 0 and with MenACWY recipients. Participants were mostly white British, with more females than males. The authors suggested clonal diversity may have been underestimated.

CDR3 length: 14 amino acids, cysteine to phenylalanine. Kept here is only the CDR3 DNA, which spans 42 bases and is read in frame from base 1. The CDR1 and CDR2 encoded by the germline V gene are SNHLY and FYNNEI. V loses 6 bases of germline sequence and J loses 2 bases, and the interval between the two ends is 14 bases. This clonotype was sampled from an adult in good health. Here the sequenced sample was peripheral blood, taken on day 0 of AZD1222 vaccination. The V and J genes are TRBV2 and TRBJ2-7; the D element could tentatively be TRBD1 or TRBD2, as 5 bases agree for each. The nucleotides are TGTGCCAGCAGCGCCGGGGCTTTGGCCTACGAGCAGTACTTC. Its product reads: CASSAGALAYEQYF. Reference TRBV2 and TRBJ2-7 genes cover what lies past the CDR3, so the full variable domain is EPEVTQTPSHQVTQMGQEVILRCVPISNHLYFYWYRQILGQKVEFLVSFYNNEISEKSEIFDDQFSVERPDGSNFTLKIRSTKLEDSAMYFCASSAGALAYEQYFGPGTRLTVT.